The entry below gives a single TCR beta chain sequence along with its context. The sample is drawn from a study of OX40 agonist ivuxolimab in advanced cancers. On the study more broadly: The patients received agonistic anti-OX40 (CD134) antibody ivuxolimab.

The assay was immunoSEQ multiplex PCR, and TCRdb's table has in-frame clones only and misses some. The table records roughly 100,000 clones, around 85% of them present only once. The CDR3 runs to 14 residues. From germline, CDR1 is MDHEN and CDR2 SYDVKM. The V end was cut by 7 bases, the J end by 6 bases, with 18 bases between. V gene TRBV28 combines with J gene TRBJ1-2; D perhaps matches TRBD1 (5 bases). The clonotype originates from an adult with an advanced solid tumor such as melanoma, head and neck, liver or kidney cancer. This specimen consisted of CD4+ or CD8+ T cells sorted from blood, obtained in a trial of the OX40 agonist ivuxolimab. The chain's CDR3 is CASTLRSGRNGYTF. CDR3 in DNA: TGTGCCAGCACTCTAAGGTCAGGGCGGAATGGCTACACCTTC.